The 11 T cell receptor beta chains presented below share a single source sample, sequenced in a study of vaccination effects on CD4 cells after COVID-19. Antigen-specific CD4+ T cells expanded by the ViraFEST assay with viral peptide pools were then sequenced. At the end of approximately 10 days of culture, CD4+ T cells were isolated. Method: immunoSEQ multiplex PCR; TCRdb's copy keeps in-frame clones and lacks some. The top ten hold approximately 25% of the sample, which has 15,000 or so clones, just over 75% seen once. Antigens of these TCRs are unknown. Sample: CD4+ T cells from PBMCs cultured with HCoV-229E spike peptides, taken before COVID-19 vaccination. These receptors all come from a human donor who received a COVID-19 vaccine.

The chain uses TRBV5-1 and TRBJ2-3; D ambiguous. The CDR3 runs 15 residues. Germline CDR1 and CDR2: SGHRS and YFSETQ. Trimming took 2 bases from V and 2 from J, leaving 12 bases between them. The CDR3 DNA is TGCGCCAGCAGCTTTAATCGATTGGCCACAGATACGCAGTATTTT. Protein sequence: CASSFNRLATDTQYF.

This clone appeared a single time. The chain links TRBV5-5 to TRBJ1-6, with D unclear. This CDR3 comprises 15 residues. The V gene lost 5 bases and the J gene lost 12 bases, with 21 bases spanning the gap. Germline values: CDR1 SGHKS, CDR2 YYEKEE (reference sequence). The CDR3 sequence: CASSDLRARFQPLHF. The CDR3 nucleotides read TGTGCCAGCAGTGACCTGCGGGCCCGATTTCAACCCCTCCACTTT. The variable domain in full, completed from reference TRBV5-5 and TRBJ1-6, reads DAGVTQSPTHLIKTRGQQVTLRCSPISGHKSVSWYQQVLGQGPQFIFQYYEKEERGRGNFPDRFSARQFPNYSSELNVNALLLGDSALYLCASSDLRARFQPLHFGNGTRLTVT.

This chain joins TRBV15 and TRBJ1-1; D is uncertain. The CDR3 has 17 residues. Trimming cost V 0 bases and J 1 base, with 15 bases left between them. The germline V gene has CDR1 LNHNV and CDR2 YYDKDF (reference sequence). This chain's CDR3 is CATSRDPHGAPNTEAFF. The CDR3 region has the DNA TGTGCCACCAGCAGAGATCCCCATGGAGCGCCGAACACTGAAGCTTTCTTT. The variable domain in full, with the rest retrieved from reference TRBV15 and TRBJ1-1, is DAMVIQNPRYQVTQFGKPVTLSCSQTLNHNVMYWYQQKSSQAPKLLFHYYDKDFNNEADTPDNFQSRRPNTSFCFLDIRSPGLGDTAMYLCATSRDPHGAPNTEAFFGQGTRLTVV.

This clone was counted a few times. The chain has TRBV18 and TRBJ2-1, with TRBD2 matching 14 bases. The CDR3 loop spans 18 amino acids. The V gene end was trimmed by 3 bases and the J gene end by 8 bases; junction bases not matched to a gene: 12. Germline CDR1 is KGHSH and CDR2 is LQKENI. The CDR3, as DNA: TGTGCCAGCTCACCCCAAAGGGGACTAGCGGGAGTAACCGATGAGCAGTTCTTC. Translation gives CASSPQRGLAGVTDEQFF.

This chain connects TRBV19 to TRBJ2-3, with D uncertain. In germline, CDR1 is LNHDA, CDR2 SQIVND (reference sequence). The CDR3 spans 13 residues. Trimming removed 6 bases from V and 1 base from J, with 8 bases in between. The CDR3 DNA reads as TGTGCCAGTAGATCCGCGGGCACAGATACGCAGTATTTT. It yields the protein CASRSAGTDTQYF.

This sequence joins TRBV15 and TRBJ1-4; D is ambiguous. The V gene's germline CDR1 is LNHNV and CDR2 YYDKDF (reference sequence). This CDR3 contains 13 residues. V was clipped by 0 bases and J by 10 bases, with 9 bases between them. The CDR3 loop is CATSRDQVGKLFF. As DNA, the CDR3 is TGTGCCACCAGCAGAGATCAGGTTGGAAAACTGTTTTTT.

The chain couples TRBV28 to TRBJ2-5, with 8 positions matching TRBD1. After removal of 4 bases from V and 6 bases from J, the junction contained 10 bases not matched to a gene. From germline, CDR1 is MDHEN and CDR2 SYDVKM. The CDR3 has 15 amino acids. In DNA, the CDR3 is TGTGCCAGCAGTTCAGGCGGACAGGGAGGCAAGACCCAGTACTTC. Translation gives CASSSGGQGGKTQYF.

V is TRBV7-8 and J is TRBJ2-7, with a possible D match to TRBD2 (7 bases). V dropped 1 base and J dropped 3 bases, with 13 bases sitting between them. Per the germline V gene, CDR1 is SGHVS and CDR2 is FQNEAQ. This CDR3 is 15 amino acids long. In DNA, the CDR3 is TGTGCCAGCAGCTTAGGGGAGGGGGGAAACTACGAGCAGTACTTC. Protein sequence: CASSLGEGGNYEQYF.

The rearrangement uses TRBV12-3 or TRBV12-4 and TRBJ1-2; weak D call: TRBD1 (6 bases). Trimming took 2 bases from V and 8 from J, leaving 12 bases between them. The CDR3 consists of 13 residues. Here the CDR3 reads CASSLRAGEGYTF. The CDR3 DNA reads as TGTGCCAGCAGTTTAAGGGCAGGGGAGGGCTACACCTTC.

The V call is TRBV7-2, the J call TRBJ1-1; D not certain. Trimming pared 4 bases from V and 3 bases from J, leaving 3 bases between. The germline gives CDR1 SGHTA, CDR2 FQGNSA. This CDR3 contains 11 residues. CDR3: CASSSYTEAFF. The CDR3 DNA reads as TGTGCCAGCAGCTCCTACACTGAAGCTTTCTTT.

The V call is TRBV7-9, the J call TRBJ2-1, with TRBD2 as a possible D gene (5 bases). The V end was cut by 3 bases, the J end by 5 bases, with 14 bases between. Germline V gene data show CDR1 as SEHNR and CDR2 as FQNEAQ (reference sequence). The CDR3 covers 15 residues. The CDR3 sequence: CASSFGGGSNNEQFF. CDR3 nucleotide sequence: TGTGCCAGCAGCTTCGGAGGTGGGAGCAACAATGAGCAGTTCTTC.